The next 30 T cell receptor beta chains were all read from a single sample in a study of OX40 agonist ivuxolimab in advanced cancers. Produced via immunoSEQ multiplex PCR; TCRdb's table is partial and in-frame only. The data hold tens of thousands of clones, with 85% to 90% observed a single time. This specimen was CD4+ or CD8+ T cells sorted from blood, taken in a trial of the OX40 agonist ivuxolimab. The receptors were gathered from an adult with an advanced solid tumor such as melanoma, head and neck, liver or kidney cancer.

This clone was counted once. CDR3 amino acids: CASSLYSGVAKNIQYF. CDR3 bases: TGTGCCAGCAGCTTGTACAGCGGTGTAGCCAAAAACATTCAGTACTTC. This rearrangement joins TRBV5-4 to TRBJ2-4; D might be TRBD2 (5 bases). CDR3 size: 16 residues. Deletions cut 1 base from V and 0 bases from J, with 11 bases between. Germline-derived CDR1 and CDR2 are SGHNT and YYREEE (reference sequence).

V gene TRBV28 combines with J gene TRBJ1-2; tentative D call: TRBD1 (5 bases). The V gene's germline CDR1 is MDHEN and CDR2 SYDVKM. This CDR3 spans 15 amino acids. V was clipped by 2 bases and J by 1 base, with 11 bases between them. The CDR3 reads CASSLPTAHNYGYTF. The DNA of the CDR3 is TGTGCCAGCAGTTTACCGACAGCCCATAACTATGGCTACACCTTC.

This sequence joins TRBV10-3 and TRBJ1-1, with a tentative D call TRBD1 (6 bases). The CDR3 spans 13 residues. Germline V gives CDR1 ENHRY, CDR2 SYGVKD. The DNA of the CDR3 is TGTGCTAGCCATTCGGACAGGAACACTGAAGCTTTCTTT. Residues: CASHSDRNTEAFF.

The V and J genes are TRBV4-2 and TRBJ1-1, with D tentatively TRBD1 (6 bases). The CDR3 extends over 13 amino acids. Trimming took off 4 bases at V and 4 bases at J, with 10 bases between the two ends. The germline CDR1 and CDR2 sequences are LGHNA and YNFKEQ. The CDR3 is CASSRTGSTEAFF. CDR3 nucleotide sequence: TGTGCCAGCAGCCGAACAGGGAGCACTGAAGCTTTCTTT.

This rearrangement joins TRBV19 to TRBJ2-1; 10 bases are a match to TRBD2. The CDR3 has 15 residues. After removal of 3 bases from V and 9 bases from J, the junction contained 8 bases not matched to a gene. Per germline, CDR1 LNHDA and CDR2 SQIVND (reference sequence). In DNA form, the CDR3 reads TGTGCCAGTAGTATCAAGCGGGAGGGCCTGAGTGAGCAGTTCTTC. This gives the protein CASSIKREGLSEQFF.

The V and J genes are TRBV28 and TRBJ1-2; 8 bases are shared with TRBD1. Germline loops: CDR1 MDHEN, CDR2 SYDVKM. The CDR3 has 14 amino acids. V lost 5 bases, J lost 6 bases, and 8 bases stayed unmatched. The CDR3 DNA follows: TGTGCCAGCAGTCCCCACGGACAGGGAGATGGCTACACCTTC. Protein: CASSPHGQGDGYTF.

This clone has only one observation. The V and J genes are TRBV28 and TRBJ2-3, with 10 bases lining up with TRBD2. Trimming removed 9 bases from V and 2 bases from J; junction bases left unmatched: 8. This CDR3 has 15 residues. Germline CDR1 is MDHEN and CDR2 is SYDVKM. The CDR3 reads CASRPSGRNTDTQYF. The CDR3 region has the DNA TGTGCCAGTCGCCCTAGCGGGAGAAACACAGATACGCAGTATTTT.

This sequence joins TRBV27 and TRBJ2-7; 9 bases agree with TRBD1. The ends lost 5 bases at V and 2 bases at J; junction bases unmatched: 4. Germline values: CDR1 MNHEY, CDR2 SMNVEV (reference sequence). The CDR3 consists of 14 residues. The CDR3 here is CASSHRDRAYEQYF. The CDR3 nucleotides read TGTGCCAGCAGTCACCGGGACAGGGCCTACGAGCAGTACTTC.

The CDR3: CASSRPAGGIYEQYF. As DNA, the CDR3 is TGTGCCAGTAGTCGCCCGGCGGGAGGTATCTACGAGCAGTACTTC. J is TRBJ2-7 and V is TRBV19, with 8 bases fitting TRBD2. Trimming at V came to 5 bases and at J to 3 bases, leaving 9 bases not matched to a gene. Germline loops: CDR1 LNHDA, CDR2 SQIVND (reference sequence). The CDR3 consists of 15 residues.

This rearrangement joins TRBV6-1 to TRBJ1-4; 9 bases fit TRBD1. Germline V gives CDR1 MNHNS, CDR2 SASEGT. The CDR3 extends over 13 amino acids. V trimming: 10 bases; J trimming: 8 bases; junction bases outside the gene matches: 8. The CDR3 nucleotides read TGTGCCATTCAGGACAGGGGTTTGGAAAAACTGTTTTTT. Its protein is CAIQDRGLEKLFF.

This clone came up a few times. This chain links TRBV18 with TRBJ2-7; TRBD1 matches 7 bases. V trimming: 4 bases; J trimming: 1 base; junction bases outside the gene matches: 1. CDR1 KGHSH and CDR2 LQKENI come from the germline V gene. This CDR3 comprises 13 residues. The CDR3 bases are TGTGCCAGCTCACAGACAGGGTCCTACGAGCAGTACTTC. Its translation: CASSQTGSYEQYF.

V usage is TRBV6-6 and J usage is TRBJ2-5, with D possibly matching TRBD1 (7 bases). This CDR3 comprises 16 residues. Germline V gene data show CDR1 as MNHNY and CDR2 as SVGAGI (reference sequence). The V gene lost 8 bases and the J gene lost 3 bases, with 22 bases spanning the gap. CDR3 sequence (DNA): TGTGCCAGCCTCCTGAGGCGGGACAGTACCAAAGAGACCCAGTACTTC. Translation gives CASLLRRDSTKETQYF.

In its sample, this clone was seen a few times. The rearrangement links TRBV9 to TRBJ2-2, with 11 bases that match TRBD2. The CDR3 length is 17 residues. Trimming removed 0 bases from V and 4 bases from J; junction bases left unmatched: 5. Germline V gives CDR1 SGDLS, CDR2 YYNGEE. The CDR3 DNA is TGTGCCAGCAGCGTAGGTGGTAGCGGGAGGGGCACCGGGGAGCTGTTTTTT. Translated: CASSVGGSGRGTGELFF.

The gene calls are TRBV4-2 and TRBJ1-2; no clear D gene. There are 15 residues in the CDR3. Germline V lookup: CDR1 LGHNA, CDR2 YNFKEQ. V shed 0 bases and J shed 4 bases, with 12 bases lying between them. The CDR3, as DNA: TGTGCCAGCAGCCAAGATGTGAGGGATCGCTATGGCTACACCTTC. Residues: CASSQDVRDRYGYTF.

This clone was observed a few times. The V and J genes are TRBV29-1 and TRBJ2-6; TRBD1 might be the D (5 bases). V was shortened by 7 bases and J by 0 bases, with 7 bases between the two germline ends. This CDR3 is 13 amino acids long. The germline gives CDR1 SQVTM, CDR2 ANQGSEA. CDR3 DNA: TGCAGCGCAGGGAACTCTGGGGCCAACGTCCTGACTTTC. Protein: CSAGNSGANVLTF.

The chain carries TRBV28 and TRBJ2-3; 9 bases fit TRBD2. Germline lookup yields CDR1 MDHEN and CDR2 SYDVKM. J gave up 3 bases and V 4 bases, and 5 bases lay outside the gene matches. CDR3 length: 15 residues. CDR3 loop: CASSSPGLATDTQYF. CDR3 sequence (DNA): TGTGCCAGCAGTTCACCGGGACTAGCAACAGATACGCAGTATTTT.

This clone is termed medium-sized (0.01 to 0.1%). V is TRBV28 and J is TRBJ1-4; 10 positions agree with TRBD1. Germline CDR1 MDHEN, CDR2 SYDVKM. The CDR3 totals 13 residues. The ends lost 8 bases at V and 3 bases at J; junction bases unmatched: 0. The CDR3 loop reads CASGQGANEKLFF. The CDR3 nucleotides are TGTGCCAGCGGACAGGGGGCTAATGAAAAACTGTTTTTT.

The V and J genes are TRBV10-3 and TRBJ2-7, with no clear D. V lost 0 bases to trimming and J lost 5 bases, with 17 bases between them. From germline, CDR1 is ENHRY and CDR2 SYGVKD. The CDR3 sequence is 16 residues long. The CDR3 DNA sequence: TGTGCCATCAGTGAGTCGCCTGACCGTGCGTTCCACGAGCAGTACTTC. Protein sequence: CAISESPDRAFHEQYF.

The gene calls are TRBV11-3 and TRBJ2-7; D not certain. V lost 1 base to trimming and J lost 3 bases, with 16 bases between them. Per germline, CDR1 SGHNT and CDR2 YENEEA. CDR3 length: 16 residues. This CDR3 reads CASSLVYFRIFYEQYF. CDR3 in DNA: TGTGCCAGCAGCTTAGTCTACTTTCGGATTTTCTACGAGCAGTACTTC.

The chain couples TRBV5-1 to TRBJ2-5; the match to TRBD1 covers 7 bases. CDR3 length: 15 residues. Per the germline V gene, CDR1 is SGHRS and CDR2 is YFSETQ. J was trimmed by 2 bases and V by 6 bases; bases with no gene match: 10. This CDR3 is CASTPTGQAQETQYF. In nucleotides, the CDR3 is TGCGCCAGCACCCCCACAGGACAGGCACAAGAGACCCAGTACTTC.

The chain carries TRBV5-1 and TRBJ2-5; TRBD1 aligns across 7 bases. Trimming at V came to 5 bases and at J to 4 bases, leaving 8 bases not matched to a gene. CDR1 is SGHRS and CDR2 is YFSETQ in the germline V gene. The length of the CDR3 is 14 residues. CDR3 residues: CASSRTGETETQYF. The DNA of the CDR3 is TGCGCCAGCAGTAGAACAGGGGAAACAGAGACCCAGTACTTC.

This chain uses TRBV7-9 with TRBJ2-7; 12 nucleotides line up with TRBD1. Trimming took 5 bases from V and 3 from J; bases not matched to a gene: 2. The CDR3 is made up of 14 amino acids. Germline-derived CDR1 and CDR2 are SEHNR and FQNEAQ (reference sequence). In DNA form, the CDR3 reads TGTGCCAGCAGCAGGGACAGGGGGCTCTACGAGCAGTACTTC. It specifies CASSRDRGLYEQYF.

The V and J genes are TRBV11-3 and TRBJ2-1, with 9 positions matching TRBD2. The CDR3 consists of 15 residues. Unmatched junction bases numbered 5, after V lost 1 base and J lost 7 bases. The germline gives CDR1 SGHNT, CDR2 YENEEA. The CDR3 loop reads CASSLVSSGANEQFF. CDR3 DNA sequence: TGTGCCAGCAGCTTAGTCTCTAGCGGGGCAAATGAGCAGTTCTTC.

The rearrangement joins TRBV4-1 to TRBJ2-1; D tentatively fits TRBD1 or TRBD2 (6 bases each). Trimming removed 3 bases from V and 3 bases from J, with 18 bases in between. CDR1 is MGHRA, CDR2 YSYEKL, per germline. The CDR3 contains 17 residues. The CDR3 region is CASSQRGSSGGYNEQFF. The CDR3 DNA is TGCGCCAGCAGCCAGAGGGGGAGTAGCGGAGGCTACAATGAGCAGTTCTTC.

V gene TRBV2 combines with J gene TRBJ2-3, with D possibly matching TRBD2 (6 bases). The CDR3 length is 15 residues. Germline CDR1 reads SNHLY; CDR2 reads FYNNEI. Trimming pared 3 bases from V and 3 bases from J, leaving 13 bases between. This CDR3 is CASSDRGLGTDTQYF. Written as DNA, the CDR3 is TGTGCCAGCAGTGATCGGGGACTGGGGACAGATACGCAGTATTTT.

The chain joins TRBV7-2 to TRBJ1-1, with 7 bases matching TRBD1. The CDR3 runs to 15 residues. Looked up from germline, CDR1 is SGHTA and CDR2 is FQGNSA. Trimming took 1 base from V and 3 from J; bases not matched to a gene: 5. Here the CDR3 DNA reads TGTGCCAGCAGCTTAGTTTCAGGGGGACACACTGAAGCTTTCTTT. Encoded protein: CASSLVSGGHTEAFF.

CDR3 nucleotide sequence: TGTGCCAGCAGCGGAAGCTGGGGGCCAACTAATGAAAAACTGTTTTTT. This codes for CASSGSWGPTNEKLFF. This chain uses TRBV9 with TRBJ1-4; weak D call: TRBD1 (6 bases). The germline CDR1 and CDR2 sequences are SGDLS and YYNGEE. V was shortened by 3 bases and J by 0 bases, with 12 bases between the two germline ends. This CDR3 spans 16 amino acids.

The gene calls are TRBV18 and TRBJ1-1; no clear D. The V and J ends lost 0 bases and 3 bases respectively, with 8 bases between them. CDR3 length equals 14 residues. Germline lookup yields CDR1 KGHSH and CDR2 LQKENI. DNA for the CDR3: TGTGCCAGCTCACCACCGATAGGCTACACTGAAGCTTTCTTT. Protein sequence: CASSPPIGYTEAFF.

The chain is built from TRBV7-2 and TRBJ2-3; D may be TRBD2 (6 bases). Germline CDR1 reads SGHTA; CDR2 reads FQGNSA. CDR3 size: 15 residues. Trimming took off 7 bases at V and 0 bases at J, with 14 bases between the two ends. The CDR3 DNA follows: TGTGCCAGCACCCCGGCCGGGACTAGCACAGATACGCAGTATTTT. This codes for CASTPAGTSTDTQYF. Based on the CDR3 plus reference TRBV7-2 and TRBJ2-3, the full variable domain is GAGVSQSPSNKVTEKGKDVELRCDPISGHTALYWYRQSLGQGLEFLIYFQGNSAPDKSGLPSDRFSAERTGGSVSTLTIQRTQQEDSAVYLCASTPAGTSTDTQYFGPGTRLTVL.

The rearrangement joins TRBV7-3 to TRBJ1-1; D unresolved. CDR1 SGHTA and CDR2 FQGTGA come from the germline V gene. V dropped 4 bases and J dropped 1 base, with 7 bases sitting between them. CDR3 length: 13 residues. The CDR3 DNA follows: TGTGCCAGCAGCTCCCAATCGAACACTGAAGCTTTCTTT. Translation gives CASSSQSNTEAFF.